This T cell receptor (beta chain) emerged from a study of T-cell reconstitution after alpha-beta-depleted transplantation in children (dated by TCRdb to the mid-2010s). A note on the overall study: The study quantitatively tracked T-cell immune reconstitution after TCRalphabeta/CD19-depleted allogeneic hematopoietic cell transplantation in children using TCR repertoire profiling. Results and caveats for the whole study, not just this receptor: In some patients, the high TCRbeta diversity seen at day 60 was put down to recipient T cells and intrathymic progenitors that had survived conditioning. Over the following months the frequencies of hyperexpanded clones went down, and after one year T-cell counts and TCRbeta diversity were mostly credited to newly produced T cells. The apparently early alphabetaT-cell count recovery about two months after transplant was reportedly dependent on only several hundred rapidly expanded clones derived from non-depleted graft cells.

The CDR3, cysteine through phenylalanine, is 12 amino acids long. Just CDR3 DNA is preserved here, 36 bases in frame from base 1. Trimming at the junction amounts to 9 bases on V and 10 bases on J, and the germline ends lie 17 bases apart. The germline V gene provides CDR1 SGHDT and CDR2 YYEEEE. Comment on this clonotype: The antigen it recognizes is unknown. Base qualities were left out, and no much larger clone turns up one base away.

The library was produced with PCR. Sequencing took place on an Illumina HiSeq 2500. TCR library preparation used molecular barcoding, with unique molecular identifiers applied to normalize quantification of the TCRbeta repertoire. In-frame beta chains were kept once TCRdb had trimmed the public reads at Q25 with fastp and called clones with MiXCR. Under each unique CDR3 protein, matching rows form one entry showing the most common genes and DNA. The sample table shows 300,000 to 350,000 distinct CDR3 sequences, and around 15% are seen once. The top ten clones comprise around two fifths of the sample. The sample's treatment or condition, from its label and the paper: allogeneic hematopoietic cell transplantation with graft depleted of TCRalphabeta T cells and CD19 B cells. The children who served as transplant recipients had been given grafts of TCRalphabeta/CD19-depleted allogeneic hematopoietic cells.

This specimen consisted of PBMCs, mostly from graft donor cells, obtained 360 days after TCRalphabeta/CD19-depleted stem cell transplant. The receptor was derived from a male patient aged 2-10 years who had a stem cell transplant for acute lymphoblastic leukemia, so the T cells may come from the graft donor. The receptor chain draws on TRBV5-6 and TRBJ2-1; there is no confident call for the D gene. The DNA reads as follows: TGTGCCATGGGCCCCGGTCGTCGGGAGCAGTTCTTC. Its amino acids are CAMGPGRREQFF.